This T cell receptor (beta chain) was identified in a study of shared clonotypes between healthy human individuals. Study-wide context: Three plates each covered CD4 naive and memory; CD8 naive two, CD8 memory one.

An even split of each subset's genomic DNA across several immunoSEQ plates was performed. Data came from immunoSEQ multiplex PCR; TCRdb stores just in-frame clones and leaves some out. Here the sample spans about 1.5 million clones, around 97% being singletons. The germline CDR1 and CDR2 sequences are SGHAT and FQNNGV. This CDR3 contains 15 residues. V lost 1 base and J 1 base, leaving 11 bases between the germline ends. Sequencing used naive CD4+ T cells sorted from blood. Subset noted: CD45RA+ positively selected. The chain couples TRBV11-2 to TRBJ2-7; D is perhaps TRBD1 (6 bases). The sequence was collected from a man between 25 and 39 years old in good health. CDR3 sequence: CASSLVTGLSYEQYF. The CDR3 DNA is TGTGCCAGCAGCTTAGTCACAGGGTTATCCTACGAGCAGTACTTC.